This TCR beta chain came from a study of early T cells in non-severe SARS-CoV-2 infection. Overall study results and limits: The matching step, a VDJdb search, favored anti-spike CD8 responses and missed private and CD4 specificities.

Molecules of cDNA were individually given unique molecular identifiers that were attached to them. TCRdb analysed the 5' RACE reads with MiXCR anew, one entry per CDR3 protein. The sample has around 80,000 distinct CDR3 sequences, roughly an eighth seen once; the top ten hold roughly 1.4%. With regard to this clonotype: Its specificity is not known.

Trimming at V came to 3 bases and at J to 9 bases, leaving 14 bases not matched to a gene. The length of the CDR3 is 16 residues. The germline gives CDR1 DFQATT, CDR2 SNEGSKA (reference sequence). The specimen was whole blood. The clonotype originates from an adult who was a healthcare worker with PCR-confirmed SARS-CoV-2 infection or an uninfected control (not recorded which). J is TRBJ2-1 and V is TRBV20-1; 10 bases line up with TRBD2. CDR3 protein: CSARQNLQRGGREQFF. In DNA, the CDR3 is TGCAGTGCTAGGCAAAACCTACAGCGGGGGGGCCGTGAGCAGTTCTTC.